This is a list of T cell receptor beta chains from one sample in a study of monozygotic twins with inflammatory bowel disease. Following a re-call of the 5' RACE reads, TCRdb has one entry per CDR3 protein and lacks DNA. Recorded here are over 200,000 distinct CDR3 sequences; the top ten clones represent 1.5% to 2%. Input material: blood. These receptors were collected from a human donor with ulcerative colitis or Crohn's disease, or a healthy co-twin of an affected twin (not recorded which). Each CDR3 is given with its conserved first and last residue.

len	j_gene	v_gene	CDR3aa
15	TRBJ1-1	TRBV20-1	CSAAQTDRENAEAFF
15	TRBJ1-2	TRBV18	CASSPTGEANYGYTF
17	TRBJ2-1	TRBV9	CASSGGPGLAGYNEQFF
14	TRBJ2-3	TRBV6-6	CASSYSFGEDTQYF
14	TRBJ2-3	TRBV20-1	CSAALAVGTDTQYF
13	TRBJ1-2	TRBV12-3/TRBV12-4	CASSMDYNYGYTF
14	TRBJ2-1	TRBV12-3/TRBV12-4	CASSSGGALGEQFF
17	TRBJ1-2	TRBV3-1	CASSQGRTATSNYGYTF
13	TRBJ2-7	TRBV5-6	CASSFGRNYEQYF
11	TRBJ2-1	TRBV12-3/TRBV12-4	CASSSFNEQFF
13	TRBJ1-3	TRBV5-4	CASSLPGGNTIYF
14	TRBJ1-3	TRBV3-1	CASSPFSTGNTIYF
15	TRBJ1-3	TRBV2	CASSELGLSGNTIYF
14	TRBJ2-7	TRBV12-3/TRBV12-4	CASSSTGVSYEQYF
16	TRBJ1-6	TRBV6-5	CASSFRESSYNSPLHF
14	TRBJ1-6	TRBV2	CASRTGTADSPLHF
13	TRBJ2-3	TRBV18	CASSPHRGDTQYF
13	TRBJ1-2	TRBV10-3	CAIQEQGGFGYTF
14	TRBJ2-5	TRBV5-1	CASSPLGPGETQYF
16	TRBJ1-4	TRBV5-1	CASSLVGVVTNEKLFF
14	TRBJ1-6	TRBV12-3/TRBV12-4	CASSPWGDNSPLHF
19	TRBJ2-3	TRBV4-1	CASSQPPLLAGVSTDMQYF
14	TRBJ2-7	TRBV5-1	CASSAGTGENEQYF
12	TRBJ2-5	TRBV28	CASSRPQETQYF
17	TRBJ1-5	TRBV7-2	CASSPRGGAREGQPQHF
14	TRBJ2-1	TRBV5-1	CASRGVGQQNEQFF
15	TRBJ1-1	TRBV6-1	CASSEERTGGSGAFF
19	TRBJ1-5	TRBV18	CASSDRGRQVGLNNQPQHF
18	TRBJ2-1	TRBV20-1	CSARDSGGVVSAYNEQFF
14	TRBJ1-1	TRBV6-6	CATLDGPKNTEAFF
14	TRBJ2-5	TRBV5-6	CASSGGVGEETQYF
17	TRBJ1-4	TRBV5-5	CASSLAVGQGAWEKLFF
15	TRBJ2-3	TRBV6-1	CASGTGLRLTDTQYF
13	TRBJ2-1	TRBV5-1	CASKPSGEDEQFF
15	TRBJ2-3	TRBV7-9	CASSLLGRLTDTQYF
14	TRBJ1-2	TRBV5-1	CASSLERGARGYTF
17	TRBJ2-7	TRBV15	CATSRGNPWTGAYEQYF
14	TRBJ1-6	TRBV11-2	CASSIRGGDSPLHF
13	TRBJ1-1	TRBV20-1	CSALGQGHTEAFF
12	TRBJ1-2	TRBV5-1	CASSFDTYGYTF
15	TRBJ2-1	TRBV20-1	CSAPSQGVSYNEQFF
14	TRBJ2-4	TRBV28	CASSLPLAKNIQYF
13	TRBJ2-7	TRBV5-1	CASKGPSSYEQYF
16	TRBJ2-3	TRBV5-1	CASSTRPLETTDTQYF